Below are 5 T cell receptor beta chains sequenced from a single sample in a study of graft-versus-host responses after intestinal transplantation. Their antigens remain unidentified. The table came from immunoSEQ multiplex PCR; TCRdb's copy has only in-frame clones and leaves some out. The profile covers around 77,000 clones, with roughly 94% appearing a single time and about 0.56% taken by the ten largest. The specimen comprised unstimulated CD8+ T cells sorted from spleen or lymph node cells, sampled before intestinal transplant. The receptors here all came from a human donor who received an intestinal transplant.

This clone occurred once. The V gene is TRBV9, the J gene TRBJ1-3; possibly TRBD1 for D (5 bases). Trimming cost V 7 bases and J 0 bases, with 14 bases left between them. Germline loops: CDR1 SGDLS, CDR2 YYNGEE. The length of the CDR3 is 15 residues. The chain's CDR3 is CASQTGTDSGNTIYF. The DNA for the CDR3 is TGTGCCAGCCAAACCGGGACTGACTCTGGAAACACCATATATTTT.

A single count supports this clone. The rearrangement joins TRBV7-9 to TRBJ2-7; no clear D gene. Germline V lookup: CDR1 SEHNR, CDR2 FQNEAQ (reference sequence). Trimming left V 0 bases short and J 2 bases short, with 8 bases between. The CDR3 length is 14 residues. This CDR3 is CASSLARDTYEQYF. The CDR3 region has the DNA TGTGCCAGCAGCTTAGCTAGGGATACCTACGAGCAGTACTTC.

The rearrangement uses TRBV11-2 and TRBJ2-7; D not certain. The CDR3 is 11 amino acids. V shed 7 bases and J shed 3 bases, with 7 bases lying between them. The germline V gene has CDR1 SGHAT and CDR2 FQNNGV. This chain's CDR3 is CASTGGYEQYF. CDR3 in DNA: TGTGCCAGCACAGGCGGCTACGAGCAGTACTTC.

The chain couples TRBV11-3 to TRBJ2-1, with TRBD2 identical over 10 bases. V shed 0 bases, J shed 9 bases, and the junction held 14 bases outside the gene matches. Germline V gives CDR1 SGHNT, CDR2 YENEEA. CDR3 length: 18 amino acids. CDR3 sequence (DNA): TGTGCCAGCAGCTTAGATGGACTGGGGCTAGCGGGAGTACCTGAGCAGTTCTTC. Its translation: CASSLDGLGLAGVPEQFF.

The genes are TRBV29-1 and TRBJ1-2; possible D gene TRBD1, 6 bases. Trimming removed 0 bases at V and 7 bases at J, with 15 bases between. This CDR3 has 14 amino acids. Germline assignment: CDR1 SQVTM and CDR2 ANQGSEA. The CDR3 sequence is CSVEEGGGEIGYTF. The CDR3 coding sequence is TGCAGCGTTGAAGAAGGGGGAGGTGAAATTGGCTACACCTTC.